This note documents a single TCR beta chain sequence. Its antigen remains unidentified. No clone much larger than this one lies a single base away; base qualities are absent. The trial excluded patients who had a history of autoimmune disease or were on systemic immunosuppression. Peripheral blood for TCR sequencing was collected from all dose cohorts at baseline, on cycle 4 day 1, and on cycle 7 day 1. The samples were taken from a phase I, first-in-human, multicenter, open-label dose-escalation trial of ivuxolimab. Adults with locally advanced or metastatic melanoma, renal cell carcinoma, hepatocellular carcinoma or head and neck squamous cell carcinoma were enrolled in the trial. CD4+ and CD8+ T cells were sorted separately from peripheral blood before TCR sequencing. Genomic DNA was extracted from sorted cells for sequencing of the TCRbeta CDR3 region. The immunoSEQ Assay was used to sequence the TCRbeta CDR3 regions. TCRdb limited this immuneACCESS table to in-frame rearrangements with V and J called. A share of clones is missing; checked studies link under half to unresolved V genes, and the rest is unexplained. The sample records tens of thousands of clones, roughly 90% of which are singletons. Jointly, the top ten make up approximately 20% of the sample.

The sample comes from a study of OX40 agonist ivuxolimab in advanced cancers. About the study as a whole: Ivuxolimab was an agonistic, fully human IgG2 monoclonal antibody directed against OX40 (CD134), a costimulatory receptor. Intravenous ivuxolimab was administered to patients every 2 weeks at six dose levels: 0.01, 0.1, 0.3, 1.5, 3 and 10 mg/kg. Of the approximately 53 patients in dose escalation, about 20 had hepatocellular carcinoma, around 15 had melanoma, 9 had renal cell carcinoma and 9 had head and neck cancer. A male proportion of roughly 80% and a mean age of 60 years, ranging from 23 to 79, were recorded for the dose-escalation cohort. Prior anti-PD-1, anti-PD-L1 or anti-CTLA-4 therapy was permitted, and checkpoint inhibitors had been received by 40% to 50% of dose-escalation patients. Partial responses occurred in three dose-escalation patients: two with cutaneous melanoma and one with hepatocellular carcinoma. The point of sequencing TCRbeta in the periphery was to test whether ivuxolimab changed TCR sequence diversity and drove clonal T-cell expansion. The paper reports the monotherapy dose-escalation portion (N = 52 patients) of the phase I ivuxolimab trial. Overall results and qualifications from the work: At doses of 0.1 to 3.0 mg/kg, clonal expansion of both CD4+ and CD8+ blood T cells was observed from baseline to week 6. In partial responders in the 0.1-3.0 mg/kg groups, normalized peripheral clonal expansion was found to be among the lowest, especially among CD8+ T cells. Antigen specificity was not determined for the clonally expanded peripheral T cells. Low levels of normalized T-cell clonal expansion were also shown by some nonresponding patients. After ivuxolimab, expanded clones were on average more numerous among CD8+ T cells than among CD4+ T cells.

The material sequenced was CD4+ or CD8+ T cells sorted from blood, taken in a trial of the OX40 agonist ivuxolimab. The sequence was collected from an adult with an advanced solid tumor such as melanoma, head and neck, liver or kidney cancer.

The CDR3: CASGPGQGPPLNTEAFF. At the DNA level, the sequence is TGTGCCAGTGGCCCGGGACAGGGGCCGCCGTTGAACACTGAAGCTTTCTTT. The rearrangement joined TRBV19 to TRBJ1-1; the central 10 bases match TRBD1. Trimming accounts for 8 bases at V and 0 bases at J, while the number of junction bases matched to no gene is 12. Including cysteine and phenylalanine, the CDR3 has 17 amino acids. The only DNA kept is the CDR3, 51 bases in frame from the first base. As encoded in the germline V gene (reference sequence), CDR1 is LNHDA while CDR2 is SQIVND.